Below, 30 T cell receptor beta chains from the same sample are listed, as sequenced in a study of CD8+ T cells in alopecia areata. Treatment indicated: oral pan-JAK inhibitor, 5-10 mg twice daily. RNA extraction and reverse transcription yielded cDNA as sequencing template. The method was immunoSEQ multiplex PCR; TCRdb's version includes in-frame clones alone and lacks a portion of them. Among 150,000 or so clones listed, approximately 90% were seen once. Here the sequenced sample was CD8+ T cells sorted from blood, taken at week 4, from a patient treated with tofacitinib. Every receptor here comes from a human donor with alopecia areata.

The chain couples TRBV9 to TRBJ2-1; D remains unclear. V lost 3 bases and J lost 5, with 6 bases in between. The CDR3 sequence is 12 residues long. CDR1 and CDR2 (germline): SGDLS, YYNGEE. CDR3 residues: CASSAGDNEQFF. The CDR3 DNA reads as TGTGCCAGCAGCGCCGGAGACAATGAGCAGTTCTTC. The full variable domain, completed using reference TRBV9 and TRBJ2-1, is DSGVTQTPKHLITATGQRVTLRCSPRSGDLSVYWYQQSLDQGLQFLIQYYNGEERAKGNILERFSAQQFPDLHSELNLSSLELGDSALYFCASSAGDNEQFFGPGTRLTVL.

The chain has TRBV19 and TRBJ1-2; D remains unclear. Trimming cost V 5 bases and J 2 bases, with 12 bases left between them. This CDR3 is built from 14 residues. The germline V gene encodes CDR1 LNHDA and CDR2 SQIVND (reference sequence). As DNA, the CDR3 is TGTGCCAGTAGTCCCGTGGGGAAGAACTATGGCTACACCTTC. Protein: CASSPVGKNYGYTF.

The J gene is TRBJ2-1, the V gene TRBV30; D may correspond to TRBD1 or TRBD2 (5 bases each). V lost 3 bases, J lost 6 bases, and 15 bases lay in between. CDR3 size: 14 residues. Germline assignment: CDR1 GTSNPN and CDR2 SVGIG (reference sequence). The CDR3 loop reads CAWRDGTVFNEQFF. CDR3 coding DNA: TGTGCCTGGAGGGACGGGACGGTGTTCAATGAGCAGTTCTTC.

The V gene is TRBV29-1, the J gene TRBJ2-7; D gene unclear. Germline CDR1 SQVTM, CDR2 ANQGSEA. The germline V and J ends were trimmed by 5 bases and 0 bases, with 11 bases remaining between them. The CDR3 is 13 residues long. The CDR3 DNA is TGCAGCGTTTTGTCCCTCAGCTCCTACGAGCAGTACTTC. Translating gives CSVLSLSSYEQYF.

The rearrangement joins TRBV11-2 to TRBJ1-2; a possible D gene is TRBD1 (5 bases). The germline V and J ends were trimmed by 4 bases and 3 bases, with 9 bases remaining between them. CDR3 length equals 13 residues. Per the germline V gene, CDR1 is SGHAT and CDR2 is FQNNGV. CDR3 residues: CASSSQGHYGYTF. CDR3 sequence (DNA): TGTGCCAGCAGCTCCCAGGGTCACTATGGCTACACCTTC.

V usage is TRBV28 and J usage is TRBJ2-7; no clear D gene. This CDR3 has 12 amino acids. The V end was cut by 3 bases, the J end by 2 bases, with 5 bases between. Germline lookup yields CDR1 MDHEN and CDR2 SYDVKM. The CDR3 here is CASSFPTYEQYF. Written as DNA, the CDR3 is TGTGCCAGCAGTTTCCCAACCTACGAGCAGTACTTC.

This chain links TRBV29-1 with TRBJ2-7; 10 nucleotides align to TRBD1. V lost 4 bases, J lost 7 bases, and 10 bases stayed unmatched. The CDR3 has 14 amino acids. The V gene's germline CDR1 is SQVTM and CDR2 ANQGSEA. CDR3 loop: CSVVTGTGAGEQYF. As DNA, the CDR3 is TGCAGCGTTGTGACCGGGACAGGGGCGGGGGAGCAGTACTTC.

CDR3 nucleotide sequence: TGTGCCTGGAGTGTACTTGAGCCCGGGGAGCTGTTTTTT. Encoded protein: CAWSVLEPGELFF. The J gene is TRBJ2-2, the V gene TRBV30; D gene ambiguous. V lost 0 bases to trimming and J lost 6 bases, with 8 bases between them. CDR1 is GTSNPN, CDR2 SVGIG, per germline (reference sequence). CDR3 size: 13 residues.

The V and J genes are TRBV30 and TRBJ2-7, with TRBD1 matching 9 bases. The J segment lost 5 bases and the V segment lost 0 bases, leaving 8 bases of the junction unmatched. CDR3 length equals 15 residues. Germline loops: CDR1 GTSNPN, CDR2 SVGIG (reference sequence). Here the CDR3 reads CAWSVLGTGSNEQYF. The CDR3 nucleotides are TGTGCCTGGAGTGTACTGGGGACAGGGTCCAACGAGCAGTACTTC.

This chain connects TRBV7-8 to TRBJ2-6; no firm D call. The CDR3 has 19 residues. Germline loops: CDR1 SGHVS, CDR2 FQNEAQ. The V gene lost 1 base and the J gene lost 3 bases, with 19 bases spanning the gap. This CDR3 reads CASSLERSRLRSGANVLTF. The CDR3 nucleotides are TGTGCCAGCAGCTTAGAAAGAAGTAGGCTTAGGAGTGGGGCCAACGTCCTGACTTTC. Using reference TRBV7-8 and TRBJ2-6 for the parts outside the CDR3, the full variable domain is GAGVSQSPRYKVAKRGQDVALRCDPISGHVSLFWYQQALGQGPEFLTYFQNEAQLDKSGLPSDRFFAERPEGSVSTLKIQRTQQEDSAVYLCASSLERSRLRSGANVLTFGAGSRLTVL.

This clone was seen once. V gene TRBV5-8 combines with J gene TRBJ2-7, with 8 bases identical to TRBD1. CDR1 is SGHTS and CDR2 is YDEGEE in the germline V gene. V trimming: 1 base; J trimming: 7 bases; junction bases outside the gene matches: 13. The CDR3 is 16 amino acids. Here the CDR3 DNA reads TGTGCCAGCAGCTTGTGGGACGCAGGGGGCATCGGAGAGCAGTACTTC. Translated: CASSLWDAGGIGEQYF.

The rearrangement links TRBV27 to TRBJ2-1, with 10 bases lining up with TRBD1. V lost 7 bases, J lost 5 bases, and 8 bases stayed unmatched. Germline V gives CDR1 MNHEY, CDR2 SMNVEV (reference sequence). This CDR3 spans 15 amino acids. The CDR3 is CASNTGTGAHNEQFF. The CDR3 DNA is TGTGCCAGCAATACCGGGACAGGGGCCCACAATGAGCAGTTCTTC.

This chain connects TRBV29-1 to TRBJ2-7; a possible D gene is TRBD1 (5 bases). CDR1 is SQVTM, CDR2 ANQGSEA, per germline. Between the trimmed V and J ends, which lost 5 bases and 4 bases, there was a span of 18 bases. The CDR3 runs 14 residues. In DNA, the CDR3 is TGCAGCGTTACTTATAGGGGCTCCGCATACGAGCAGTACTTC. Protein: CSVTYRGSAYEQYF.

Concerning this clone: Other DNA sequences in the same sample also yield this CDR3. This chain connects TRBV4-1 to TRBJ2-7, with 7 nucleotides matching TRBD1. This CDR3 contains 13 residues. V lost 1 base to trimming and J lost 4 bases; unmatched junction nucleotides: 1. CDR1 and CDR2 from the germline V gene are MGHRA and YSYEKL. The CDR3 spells CASSQVRGYEQYF. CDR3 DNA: TGCGCCAGCAGCCAAGTCAGGGGGTACGAGCAGTACTTC.

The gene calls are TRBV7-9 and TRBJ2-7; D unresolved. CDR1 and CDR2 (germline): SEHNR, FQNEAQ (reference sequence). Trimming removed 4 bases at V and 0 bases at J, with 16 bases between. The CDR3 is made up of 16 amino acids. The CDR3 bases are TGTGCCAGCAGCTCTACGATAACCAGAATCTCCTACGAGCAGTACTTC. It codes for CASSSTITRISYEQYF.

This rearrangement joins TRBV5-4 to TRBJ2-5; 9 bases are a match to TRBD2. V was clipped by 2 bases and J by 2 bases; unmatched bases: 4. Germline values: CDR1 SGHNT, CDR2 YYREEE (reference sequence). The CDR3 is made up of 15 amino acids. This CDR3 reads CASSFRGGGQETQYF. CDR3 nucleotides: TGTGCCAGCAGCTTCCGCGGGGGGGGACAAGAGACCCAGTACTTC. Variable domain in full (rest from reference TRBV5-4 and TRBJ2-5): ETGVTQSPTHLIKTRGQQVTLRCSSQSGHNTVSWYQQALGQGPQFIFQYYREEENGRGNFPPRFSGLQFPNYSSELNVNALELDDSALYLCASSFRGGGQETQYFGPGTRLLVL.

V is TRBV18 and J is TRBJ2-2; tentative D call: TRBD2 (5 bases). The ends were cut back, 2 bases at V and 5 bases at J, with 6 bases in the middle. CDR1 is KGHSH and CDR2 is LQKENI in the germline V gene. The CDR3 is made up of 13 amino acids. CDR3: CASSPEGTGELFF. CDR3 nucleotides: TGTGCCAGCTCACCAGAGGGTACCGGGGAGCTGTTTTTT.

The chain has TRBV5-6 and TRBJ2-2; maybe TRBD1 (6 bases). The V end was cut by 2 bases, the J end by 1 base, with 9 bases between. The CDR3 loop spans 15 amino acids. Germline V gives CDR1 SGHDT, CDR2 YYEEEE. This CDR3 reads CASSLTGLNTGELFF. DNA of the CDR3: TGTGCCAGCAGCTTAACAGGGCTGAACACCGGGGAGCTGTTTTTT.

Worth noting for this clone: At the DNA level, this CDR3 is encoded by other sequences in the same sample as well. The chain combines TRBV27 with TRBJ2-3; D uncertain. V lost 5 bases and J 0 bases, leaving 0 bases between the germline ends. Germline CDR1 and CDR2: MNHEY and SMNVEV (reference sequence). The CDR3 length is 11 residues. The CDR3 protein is CASSSTDTQYF. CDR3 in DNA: TGTGCCAGCAGTAGCACAGATACGCAGTATTTT.

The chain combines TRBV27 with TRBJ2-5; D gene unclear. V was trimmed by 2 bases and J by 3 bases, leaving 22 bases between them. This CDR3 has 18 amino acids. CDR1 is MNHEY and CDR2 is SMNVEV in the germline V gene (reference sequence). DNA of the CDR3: TGTGCCAGCAGTTTAATCCCCCCCCATACAGACGATGAAGAGACCCAGTACTTC. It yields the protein CASSLIPPHTDDEETQYF.

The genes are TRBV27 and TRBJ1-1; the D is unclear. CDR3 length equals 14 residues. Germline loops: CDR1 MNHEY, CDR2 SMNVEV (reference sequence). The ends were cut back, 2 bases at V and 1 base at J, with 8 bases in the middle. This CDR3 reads CASSLRAENTEAFF. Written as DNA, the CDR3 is TGTGCCAGCAGTTTACGGGCGGAGAACACTGAAGCTTTCTTT.

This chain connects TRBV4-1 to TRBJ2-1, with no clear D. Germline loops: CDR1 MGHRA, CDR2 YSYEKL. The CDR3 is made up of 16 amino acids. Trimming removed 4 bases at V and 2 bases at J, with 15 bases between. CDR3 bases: TGCGCCAGCAGCCCAAATATCCAGTTCACCTACAATGAGCAGTTCTTC. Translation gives CASSPNIQFTYNEQFF.

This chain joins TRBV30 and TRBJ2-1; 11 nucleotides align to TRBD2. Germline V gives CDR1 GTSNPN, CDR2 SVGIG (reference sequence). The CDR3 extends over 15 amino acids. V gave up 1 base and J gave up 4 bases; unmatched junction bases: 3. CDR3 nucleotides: TGTGCCTGGAGTGGCGGGACTAGCGGTTACAATGAGCAGTTCTTC. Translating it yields CAWSGGTSGYNEQFF.

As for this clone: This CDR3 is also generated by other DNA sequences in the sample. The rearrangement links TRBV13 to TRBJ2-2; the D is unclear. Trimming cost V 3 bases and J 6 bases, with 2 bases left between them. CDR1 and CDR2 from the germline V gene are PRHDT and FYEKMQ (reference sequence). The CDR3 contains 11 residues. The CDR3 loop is CASSFSGELFF. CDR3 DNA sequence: TGTGCCAGCAGCTTTTCCGGGGAGCTGTTTTTT.

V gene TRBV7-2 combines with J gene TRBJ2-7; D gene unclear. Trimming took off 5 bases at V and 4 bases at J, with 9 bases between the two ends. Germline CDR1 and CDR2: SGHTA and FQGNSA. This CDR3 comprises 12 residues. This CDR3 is CASSPNSYEQYF. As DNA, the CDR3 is TGTGCCAGCAGCCCAAACAGTTACGAGCAGTACTTC.

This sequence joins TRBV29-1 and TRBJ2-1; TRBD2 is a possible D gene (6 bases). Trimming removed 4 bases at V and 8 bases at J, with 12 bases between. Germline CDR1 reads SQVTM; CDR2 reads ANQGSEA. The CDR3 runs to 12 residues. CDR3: CSVGTMRDEQFF. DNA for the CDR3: TGCAGCGTTGGGACTATGAGGGATGAGCAGTTCTTC.

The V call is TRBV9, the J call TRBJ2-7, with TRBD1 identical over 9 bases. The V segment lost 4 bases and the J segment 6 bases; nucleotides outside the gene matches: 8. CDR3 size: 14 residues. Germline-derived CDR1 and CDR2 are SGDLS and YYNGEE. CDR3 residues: CASSLGTGNAEQYF. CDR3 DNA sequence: TGTGCCAGCAGCCTCGGGACAGGGAATGCCGAGCAGTACTTC. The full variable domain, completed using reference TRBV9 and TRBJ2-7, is DSGVTQTPKHLITATGQRVTLRCSPRSGDLSVYWYQQSLDQGLQFLIQYYNGEERAKGNILERFSAQQFPDLHSELNLSSLELGDSALYFCASSLGTGNAEQYFGPGTRLTVT.

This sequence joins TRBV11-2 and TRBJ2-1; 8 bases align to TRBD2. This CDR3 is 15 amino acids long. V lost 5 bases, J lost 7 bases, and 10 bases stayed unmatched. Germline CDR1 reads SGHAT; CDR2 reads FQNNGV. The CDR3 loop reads CASSPPSGGLNEQFF. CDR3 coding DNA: TGTGCCAGCAGCCCACCCAGCGGGGGCCTTAATGAGCAGTTCTTC.

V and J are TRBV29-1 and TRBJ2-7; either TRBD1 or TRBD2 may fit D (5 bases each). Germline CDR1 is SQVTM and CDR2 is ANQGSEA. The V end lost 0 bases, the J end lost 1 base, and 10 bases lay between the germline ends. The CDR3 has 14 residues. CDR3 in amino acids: CSVEEGELSYEQYF. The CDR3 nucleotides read TGCAGCGTTGAAGAAGGGGAGCTGTCCTACGAGCAGTACTTC.

CDR3 loop: CASSEGQGGREKLFF. The CDR3 bases are TGTGCCAGCAGTGAGGGTCAGGGAGGAAGGGAAAAACTGTTTTTT. The chain employs TRBV2 and TRBJ1-4; maybe TRBD1 (5 bases). V was clipped by 3 bases and J by 8 bases, with 16 bases between them. This CDR3 is 15 amino acids long. In germline, CDR1 is SNHLY, CDR2 FYNNEI.